The T cell receptor beta chain under discussion was sequenced for a study of shared clonotypes between healthy human individuals. Study background: A donor's plate count was three for CD4 naive and three for CD4 memory; CD8 naive had two and CD8 memory one.

Naive CD8 cells comprised CD45RO-negative, CCR7-positively selected cells, excluding terminally differentiated effector memory CD45RA+ cells. Study-wide points: The expectation was that sequencing depth would affect clonotype sharing among donors. Naive CD4 clonotypes were shared across several donors at about 5%. Generation probability values for non-shared clonotypes were lower than those for clonotypes shared by all four donors.

Produced via immunoSEQ multiplex PCR; TCRdb's table is partial and in-frame only. This sample has a few hundred thousand clones; around 95% occur once, and the top ten carry less than 0.13%. Concerning this clone itself: The antigen remains undetermined.

The receptor comes from a woman in her 30s in good health. The sequenced sample consisted of naive CD8+ T cells sorted from blood.

CDR3 in DNA: TGTGCCAGCAGTTTGGGTCACGAGCAGTTCTTC. This gives the protein CASSLGHEQFF. V is TRBV27 and J is TRBJ2-1; D gene ambiguous. CDR1 MNHEY and CDR2 SMNVEV come from the germline V gene (reference sequence). The CDR3 runs 11 residues. Trimming took 3 bases from V and 10 from J, leaving 7 bases between them.